Below, one TCR beta chain is given with its context. This sample was included in a study of shared clonotypes between healthy human individuals. Study-level background: Donor ages ranged 18 to 49 years: a couple of women, three men.

This CDR3 is built from 15 residues. Germline-derived CDR1 and CDR2 are MNHEY and SMNVEV (reference sequence). Trimming at V came to 2 bases and at J to 6 bases, leaving 5 bases not matched to a gene. Profiled with immunoSEQ multiplex PCR; TCRdb holds only in-frame clones, not every one. The table has 1,500,000 or so clones, about 96% seen once. Sequencing used naive CD4+ T cells sorted from blood. Subset noted: CD45RA+ positively selected. The genes are TRBV27 and TRBJ2-2; TRBD1 matches at 8 bases. The clonotype comes from a man aged 30 to 39 in good health. The CDR3 region is CASSLKTGGPGELFF. In DNA form, the CDR3 reads TGTGCCAGCAGTTTAAAAACAGGGGGTCCCGGGGAGCTGTTTTTT.